This T cell receptor (beta chain) is drawn from a study of T cell changes during pregnancy in multiple sclerosis. Only in-frame clones appear in the TCRdb table, and some are missing; sequencing was by immunoSEQ multiplex PCR. The sample includes around 60,000 clones, just under 95% of them seen just once. V trimming: 3 bases; J trimming: 5 bases; junction bases outside the gene matches: 4. Per the germline V gene, CDR1 is SGHRS and CDR2 is YFSETQ. The CDR3 is made up of 15 amino acids. The receptor was isolated from a female donor with multiple sclerosis, enrolled in a pregnancy study. This chain connects TRBV5-1 to TRBJ2-2; 10 bases match TRBD1. The sample here was CD4+ T cells from peripheral blood mononuclear cells, taken before pregnancy. The CDR3 DNA reads as TGCGCCAGCAGCTCCGGACAGGGGGGGACCGGGGAGCTGTTTTTT. Its protein is CASSSGQGGTGELFF.